The present T cell receptor (beta chain) was sequenced within a study of blood T cell repertoires in COVID-19. Study-level information: Both acute and convalescent COVID-19 samples were obtained from the United States, Italy and Spain. Sample material is recorded as cDNA or gDNA derived from T cells, B-cell-depleted T cells, or PBMCs.

The germline V gene has CDR1 ENHRY and CDR2 SYGVKD. The V and J ends lost 6 bases and 9 bases, in that order; junction bases with no gene match: 9. The CDR3 is 14 residues long. Original methodology: How many nucleated cells were present was estimated from reference gene primer amplification. Method: immunoSEQ multiplex PCR; TCRdb's copy keeps in-frame clones and lacks some. From that table come the V and J calls and clone size; the DNA was used to work out D and trimming. The sample includes fewer than 250,000 clones, over 70% of them seen just once. V and J are TRBV10-3 and TRBJ2-1; the match to TRBD2 covers 9 bases. Sample: peripheral blood. This receptor was identified in a woman aged 50 to 60 with acute or convalescent COVID-19. The CDR3 here is CAISLSGSGGEQFF. CDR3 bases: TGTGCCATCAGCCTTAGCGGGAGCGGCGGTGAGCAGTTCTTC.